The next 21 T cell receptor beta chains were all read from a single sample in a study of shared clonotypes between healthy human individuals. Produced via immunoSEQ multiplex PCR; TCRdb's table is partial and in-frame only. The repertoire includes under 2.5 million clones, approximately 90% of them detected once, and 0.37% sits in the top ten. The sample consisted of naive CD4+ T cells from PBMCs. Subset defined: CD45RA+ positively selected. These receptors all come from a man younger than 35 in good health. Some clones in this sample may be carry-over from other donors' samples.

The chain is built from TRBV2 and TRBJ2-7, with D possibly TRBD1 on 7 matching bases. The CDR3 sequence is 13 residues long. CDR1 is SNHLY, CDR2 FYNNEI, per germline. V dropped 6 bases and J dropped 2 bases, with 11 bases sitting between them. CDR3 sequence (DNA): TGTGCCAGCAGGGAGGGACAGACCTACGAGCAGTACTTC. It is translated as CASREGQTYEQYF.

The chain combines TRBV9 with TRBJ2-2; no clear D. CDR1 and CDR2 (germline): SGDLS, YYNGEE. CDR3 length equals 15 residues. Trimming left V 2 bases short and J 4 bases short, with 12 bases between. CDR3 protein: CASSVLPVGTGELFF. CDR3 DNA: TGTGCCAGCAGCGTGTTGCCAGTCGGCACCGGGGAGCTGTTTTTT.

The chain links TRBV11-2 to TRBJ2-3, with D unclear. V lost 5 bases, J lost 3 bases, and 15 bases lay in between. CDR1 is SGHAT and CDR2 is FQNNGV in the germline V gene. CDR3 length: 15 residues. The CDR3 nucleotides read TGTGCCAGCAGCCCCAACTCCGCAACGACAGATACGCAGTATTTT. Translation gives CASSPNSATTDTQYF.

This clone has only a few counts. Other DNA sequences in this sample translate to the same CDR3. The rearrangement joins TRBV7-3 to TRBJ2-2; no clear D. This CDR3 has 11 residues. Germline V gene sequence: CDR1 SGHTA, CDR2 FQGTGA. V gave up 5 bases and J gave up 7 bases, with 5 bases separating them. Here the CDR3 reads CASSPGGELFF. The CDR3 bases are TGTGCCAGCAGCCCCGGCGGGGAGCTGTTTTTT. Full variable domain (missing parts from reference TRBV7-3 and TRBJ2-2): GAGVSQTPSNKVTEKGKYVELRCDPISGHTALYWYRQSLGQGPEFLIYFQGTGAADDSGLPNDRFFAVRPEGSVSTLKIQRTERGDSAVYLCASSPGGELFFGEGSRLTVL.

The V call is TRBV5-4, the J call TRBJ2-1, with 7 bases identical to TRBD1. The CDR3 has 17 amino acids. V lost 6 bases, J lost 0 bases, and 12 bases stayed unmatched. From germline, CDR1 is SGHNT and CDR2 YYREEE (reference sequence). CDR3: CASTPYGQDPSYNEQFF. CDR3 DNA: TGTGCCAGCACCCCCTACGGACAGGACCCCTCCTACAATGAGCAGTTCTTC.

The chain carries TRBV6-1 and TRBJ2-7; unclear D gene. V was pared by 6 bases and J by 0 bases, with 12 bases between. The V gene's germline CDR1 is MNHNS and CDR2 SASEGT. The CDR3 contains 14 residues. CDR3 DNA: TGTGCCAGCAGCCCGGCGGCGAACTCCTACGAGCAGTACTTC. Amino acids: CASSPAANSYEQYF.

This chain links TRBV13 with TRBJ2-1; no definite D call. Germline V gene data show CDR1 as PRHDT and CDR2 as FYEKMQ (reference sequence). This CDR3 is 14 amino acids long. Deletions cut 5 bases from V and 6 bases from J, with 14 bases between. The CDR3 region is CASSLLRGANEQFF. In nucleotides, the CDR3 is TGTGCCAGCAGCCTCCTGCGCGGAGCCAATGAGCAGTTCTTC.

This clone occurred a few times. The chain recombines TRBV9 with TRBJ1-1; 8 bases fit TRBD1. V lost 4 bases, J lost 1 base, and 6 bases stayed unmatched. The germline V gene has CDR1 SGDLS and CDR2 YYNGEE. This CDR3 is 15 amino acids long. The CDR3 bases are TGTGCCAGCAGCTCCAACAGGGGGGCGAACACTGAAGCTTTCTTT. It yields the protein CASSSNRGANTEAFF. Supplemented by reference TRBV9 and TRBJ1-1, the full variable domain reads DSGVTQTPKHLITATGQRVTLRCSPRSGDLSVYWYQQSLDQGLQFLIQYYNGEERAKGNILERFSAQQFPDLHSELNLSSLELGDSALYFCASSSNRGANTEAFFGQGTRLTVV.

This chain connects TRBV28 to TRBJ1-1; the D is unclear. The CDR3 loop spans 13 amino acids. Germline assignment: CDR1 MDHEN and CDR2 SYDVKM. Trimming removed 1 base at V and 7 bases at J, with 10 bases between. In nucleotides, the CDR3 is TGTGCCAGCAGTTTATACTCGATGATTGAAGCTTTCTTT. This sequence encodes CASSLYSMIEAFF.

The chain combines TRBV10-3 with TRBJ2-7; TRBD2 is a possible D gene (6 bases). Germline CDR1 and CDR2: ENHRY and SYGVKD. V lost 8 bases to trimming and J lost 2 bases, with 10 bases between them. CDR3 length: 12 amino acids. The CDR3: CAIGSGPYEQYF. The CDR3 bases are TGTGCCATCGGTAGCGGCCCCTACGAGCAGTACTTC.

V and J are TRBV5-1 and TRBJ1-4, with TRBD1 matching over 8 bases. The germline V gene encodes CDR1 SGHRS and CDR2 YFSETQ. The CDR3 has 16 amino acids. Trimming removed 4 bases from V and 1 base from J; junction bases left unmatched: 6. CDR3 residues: CASSDDRGGTNEKLFF. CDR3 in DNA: TGCGCCAGCAGCGACGACAGGGGTGGAACTAATGAAAAACTGTTTTTT.

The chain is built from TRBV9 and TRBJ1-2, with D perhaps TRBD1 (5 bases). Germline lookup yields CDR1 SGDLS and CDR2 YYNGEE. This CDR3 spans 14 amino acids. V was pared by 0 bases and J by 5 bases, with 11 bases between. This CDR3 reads CASSVVAGRYGYTF. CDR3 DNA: TGTGCCAGCAGCGTAGTGGCAGGGCGGTATGGCTACACCTTC. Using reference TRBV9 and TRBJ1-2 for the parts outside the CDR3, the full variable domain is DSGVTQTPKHLITATGQRVTLRCSPRSGDLSVYWYQQSLDQGLQFLIQYYNGEERAKGNILERFSAQQFPDLHSELNLSSLELGDSALYFCASSVVAGRYGYTFGSGTRLTVV.

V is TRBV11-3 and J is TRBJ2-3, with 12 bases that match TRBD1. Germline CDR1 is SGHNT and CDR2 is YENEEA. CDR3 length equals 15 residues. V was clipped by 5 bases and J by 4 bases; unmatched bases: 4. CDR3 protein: CASSPGTGGPDTQYF. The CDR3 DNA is TGTGCCAGCAGCCCCGGGACAGGGGGCCCAGATACGCAGTATTTT.

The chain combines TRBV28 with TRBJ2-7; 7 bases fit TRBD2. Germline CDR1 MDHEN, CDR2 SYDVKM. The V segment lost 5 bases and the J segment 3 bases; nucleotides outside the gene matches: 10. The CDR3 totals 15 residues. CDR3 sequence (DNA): TGTGCCAGCAGTCCCGGGACTACTCTTTTCTACGAGCAGTACTTC. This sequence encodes CASSPGTTLFYEQYF.

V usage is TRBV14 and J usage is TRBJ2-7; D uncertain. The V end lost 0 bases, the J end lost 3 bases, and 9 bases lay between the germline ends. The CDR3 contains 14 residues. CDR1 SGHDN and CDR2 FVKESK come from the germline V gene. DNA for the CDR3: TGTGCCAGCAGCCAAGATCCCGCCCTCTACGAGCAGTACTTC. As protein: CASSQDPALYEQYF.

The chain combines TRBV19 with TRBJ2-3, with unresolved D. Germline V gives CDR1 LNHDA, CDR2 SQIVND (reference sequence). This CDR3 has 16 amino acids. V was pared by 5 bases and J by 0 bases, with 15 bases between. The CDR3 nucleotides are TGTGCCAGTAGTGCCCCGACACTTGCTAGCACAGATACGCAGTATTTT. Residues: CASSAPTLASTDTQYF.

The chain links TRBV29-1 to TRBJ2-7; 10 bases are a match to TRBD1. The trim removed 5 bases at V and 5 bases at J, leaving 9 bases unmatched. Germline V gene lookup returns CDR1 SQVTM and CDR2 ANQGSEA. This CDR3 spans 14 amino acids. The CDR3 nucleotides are TGCAGCGTTAGGGTGGGACAGGGGATCGACGAGCAGTACTTC. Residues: CSVRVGQGIDEQYF.

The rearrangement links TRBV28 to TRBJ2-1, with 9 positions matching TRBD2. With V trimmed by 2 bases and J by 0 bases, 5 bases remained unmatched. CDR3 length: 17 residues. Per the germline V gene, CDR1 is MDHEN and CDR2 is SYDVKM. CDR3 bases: TGTGCCAGCAGTTTACGGCGGGAGGGATTCTCCTACAATGAGCAGTTCTTC. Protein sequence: CASSLRREGFSYNEQFF.

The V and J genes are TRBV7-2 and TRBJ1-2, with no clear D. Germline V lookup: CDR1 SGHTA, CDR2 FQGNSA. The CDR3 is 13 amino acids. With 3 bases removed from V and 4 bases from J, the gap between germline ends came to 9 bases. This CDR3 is CASSFGDFYGYTF. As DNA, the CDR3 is TGTGCCAGCAGCTTCGGGGATTTCTATGGCTACACCTTC.

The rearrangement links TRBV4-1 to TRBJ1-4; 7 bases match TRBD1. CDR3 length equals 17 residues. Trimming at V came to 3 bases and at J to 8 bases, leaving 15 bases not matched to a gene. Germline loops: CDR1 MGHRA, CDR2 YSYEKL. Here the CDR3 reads CASSHQGVGTGGEKLFF. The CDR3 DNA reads TGCGCCAGCAGCCACCAGGGGGTCGGAACCGGCGGGGAAAAACTGTTTTTT.

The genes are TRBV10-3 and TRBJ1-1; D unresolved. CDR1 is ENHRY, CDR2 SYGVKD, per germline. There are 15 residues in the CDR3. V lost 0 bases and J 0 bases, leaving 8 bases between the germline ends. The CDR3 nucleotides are TGTGCCATCAGTGAGTCAACAGCCATGAACACTGAAGCTTTCTTT. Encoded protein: CAISESTAMNTEAFF.